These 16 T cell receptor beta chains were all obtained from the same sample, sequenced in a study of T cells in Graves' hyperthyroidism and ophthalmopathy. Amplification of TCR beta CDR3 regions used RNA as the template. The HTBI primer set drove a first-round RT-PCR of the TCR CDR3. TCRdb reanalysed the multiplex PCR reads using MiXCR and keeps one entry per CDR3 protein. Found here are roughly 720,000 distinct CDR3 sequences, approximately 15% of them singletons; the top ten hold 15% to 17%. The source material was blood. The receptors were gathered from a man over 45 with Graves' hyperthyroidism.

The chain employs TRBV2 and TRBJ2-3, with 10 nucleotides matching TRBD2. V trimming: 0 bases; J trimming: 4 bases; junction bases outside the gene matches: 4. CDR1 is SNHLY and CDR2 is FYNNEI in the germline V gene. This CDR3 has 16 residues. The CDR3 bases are TGTGCCAGCAGTGAAGCTCTCCTAGCGGGAGCAGATACGCAGTATTTT. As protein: CASSEALLAGADTQYF.

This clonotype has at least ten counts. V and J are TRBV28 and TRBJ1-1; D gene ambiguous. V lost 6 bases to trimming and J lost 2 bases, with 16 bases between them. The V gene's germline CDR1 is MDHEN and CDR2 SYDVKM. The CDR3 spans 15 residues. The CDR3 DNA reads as TGTGCCAGCAGCCCGGGCCTACTCTTTAACACTGAAGCTTTCTTT. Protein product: CASSPGLLFNTEAFF.

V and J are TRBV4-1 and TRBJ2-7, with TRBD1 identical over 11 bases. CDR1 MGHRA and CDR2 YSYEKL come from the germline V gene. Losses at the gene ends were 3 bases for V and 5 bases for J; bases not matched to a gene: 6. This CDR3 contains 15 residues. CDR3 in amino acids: CASSHGQGAQNEQYF. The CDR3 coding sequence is TGCGCCAGCAGCCACGGACAGGGGGCGCAAAACGAGCAGTACTTC.

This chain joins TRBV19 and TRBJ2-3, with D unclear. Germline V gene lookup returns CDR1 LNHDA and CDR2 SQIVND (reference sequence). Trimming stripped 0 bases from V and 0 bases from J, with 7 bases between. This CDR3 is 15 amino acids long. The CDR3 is CASSIESTSTDTQYF. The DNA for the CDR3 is TGTGCCAGTAGTATAGAGTCGACTAGCACAGATACGCAGTATTTT.

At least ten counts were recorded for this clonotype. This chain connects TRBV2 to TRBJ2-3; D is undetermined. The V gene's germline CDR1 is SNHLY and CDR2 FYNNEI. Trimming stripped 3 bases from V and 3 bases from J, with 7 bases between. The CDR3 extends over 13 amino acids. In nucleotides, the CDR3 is TGTGCCAGCAGTGAGGGTTTTACAGATACGCAGTATTTT. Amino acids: CASSEGFTDTQYF.

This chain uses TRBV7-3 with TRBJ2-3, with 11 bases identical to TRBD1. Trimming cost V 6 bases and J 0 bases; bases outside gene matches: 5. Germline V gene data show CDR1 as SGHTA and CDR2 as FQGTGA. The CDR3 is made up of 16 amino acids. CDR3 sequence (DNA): TGTGCCAGCAGAGCCGGGACAGGGGGAAGCACAGATACGCAGTATTTT. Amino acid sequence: CASRAGTGGSTDTQYF. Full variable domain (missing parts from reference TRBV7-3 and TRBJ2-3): GAGVSQTPSNKVTEKGKYVELRCDPISGHTALYWYRQSLGQGPEFLIYFQGTGAADDSGLPNDRFFAVRPEGSVSTLKIQRTERGDSAVYLCASRAGTGGSTDTQYFGPGTRLTVL.

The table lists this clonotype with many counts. This chain's CDR3 is CATSRRRGSNYEQYF. The CDR3, as DNA: TGTGCCACCAGCAGACGCCGCGGGAGTAATTACGAGCAGTACTTC. The chain joins TRBV15 to TRBJ2-7, with 7 bases aligning to TRBD2. Germline V gene sequence: CDR1 LNHNV, CDR2 YYDKDF (reference sequence). The CDR3 is 15 amino acids. The V gene end was trimmed by 2 bases and the J gene end by 4 bases; junction bases not matched to a gene: 8.

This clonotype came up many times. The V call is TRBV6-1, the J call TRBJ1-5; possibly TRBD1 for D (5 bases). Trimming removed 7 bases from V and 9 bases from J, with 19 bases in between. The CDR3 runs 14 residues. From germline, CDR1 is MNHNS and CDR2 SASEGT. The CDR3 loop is CASTRPGVSRPQHF. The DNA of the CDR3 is TGTGCCAGCACCCGACCGGGGGTATCCCGGCCCCAGCATTTT.

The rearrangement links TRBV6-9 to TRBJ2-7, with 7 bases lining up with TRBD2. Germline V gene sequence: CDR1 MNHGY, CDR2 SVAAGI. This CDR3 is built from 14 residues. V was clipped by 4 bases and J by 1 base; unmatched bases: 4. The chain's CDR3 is CASSSEGGSYEQYF. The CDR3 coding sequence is TGTGCCAGCAGTTCTGAGGGAGGGTCCTACGAGCAGTACTTC.

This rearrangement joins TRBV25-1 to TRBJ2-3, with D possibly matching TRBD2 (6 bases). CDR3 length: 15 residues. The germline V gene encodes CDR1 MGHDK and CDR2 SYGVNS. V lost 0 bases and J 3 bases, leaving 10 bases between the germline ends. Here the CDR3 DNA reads TGTGCCAGCAGTGAATATGTTAGCGGAACAGATACGCAGTATTTT. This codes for CASSEYVSGTDTQYF.

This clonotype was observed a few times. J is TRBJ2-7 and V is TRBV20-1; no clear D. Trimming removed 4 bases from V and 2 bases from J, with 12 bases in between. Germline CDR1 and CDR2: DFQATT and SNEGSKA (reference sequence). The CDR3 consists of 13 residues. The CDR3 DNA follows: TGCAGTGCTACTTATCTAGGGACCTACGAGCAGTACTTC. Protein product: CSATYLGTYEQYF.

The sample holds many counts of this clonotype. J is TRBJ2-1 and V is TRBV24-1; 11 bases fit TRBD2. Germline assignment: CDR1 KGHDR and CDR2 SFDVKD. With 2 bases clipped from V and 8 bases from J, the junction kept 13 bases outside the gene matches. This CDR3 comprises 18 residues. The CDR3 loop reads CATSDSSPLAGDIHEQFF. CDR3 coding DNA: TGTGCCACCAGTGATTCGAGCCCACTAGCGGGAGATATCCATGAGCAGTTCTTC.

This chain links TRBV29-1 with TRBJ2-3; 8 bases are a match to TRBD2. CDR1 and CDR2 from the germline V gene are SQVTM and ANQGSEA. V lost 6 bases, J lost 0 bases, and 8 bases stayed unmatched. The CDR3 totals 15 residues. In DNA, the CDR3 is TGCAGCGTGAAAGGCCTAGCGGGTAGCACAGATACGCAGTATTTT. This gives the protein CSVKGLAGSTDTQYF.

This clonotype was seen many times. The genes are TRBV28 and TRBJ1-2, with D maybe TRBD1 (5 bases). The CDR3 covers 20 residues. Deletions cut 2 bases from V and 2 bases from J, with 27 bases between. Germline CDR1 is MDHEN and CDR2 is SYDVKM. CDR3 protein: CASSLESLGTGRGFNYGYTF. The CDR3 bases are TGTGCCAGCAGTTTAGAGAGTCTAGGGACCGGGCGAGGATTCAACTATGGCTACACCTTC.

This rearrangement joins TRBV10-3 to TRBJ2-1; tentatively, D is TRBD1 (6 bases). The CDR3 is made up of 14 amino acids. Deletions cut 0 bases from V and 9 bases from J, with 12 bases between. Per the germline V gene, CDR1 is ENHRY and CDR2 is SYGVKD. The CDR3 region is CAISESKQGREQFF. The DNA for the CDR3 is TGTGCCATCAGTGAGTCGAAACAGGGACGTGAGCAGTTCTTC.

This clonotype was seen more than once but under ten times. In DNA, the CDR3 is TGTGCCAGTAGACAGACTACAGGGAGCTCCTACAATGAGCAGTTCTTC. It encodes CASRQTTGSSYNEQFF. This chain links TRBV19 with TRBJ2-1; tentatively, D is TRBD1 (6 bases). V was pared by 6 bases and J by 0 bases, with 15 bases between. The CDR3 totals 16 residues. Germline V gives CDR1 LNHDA, CDR2 SQIVND (reference sequence).